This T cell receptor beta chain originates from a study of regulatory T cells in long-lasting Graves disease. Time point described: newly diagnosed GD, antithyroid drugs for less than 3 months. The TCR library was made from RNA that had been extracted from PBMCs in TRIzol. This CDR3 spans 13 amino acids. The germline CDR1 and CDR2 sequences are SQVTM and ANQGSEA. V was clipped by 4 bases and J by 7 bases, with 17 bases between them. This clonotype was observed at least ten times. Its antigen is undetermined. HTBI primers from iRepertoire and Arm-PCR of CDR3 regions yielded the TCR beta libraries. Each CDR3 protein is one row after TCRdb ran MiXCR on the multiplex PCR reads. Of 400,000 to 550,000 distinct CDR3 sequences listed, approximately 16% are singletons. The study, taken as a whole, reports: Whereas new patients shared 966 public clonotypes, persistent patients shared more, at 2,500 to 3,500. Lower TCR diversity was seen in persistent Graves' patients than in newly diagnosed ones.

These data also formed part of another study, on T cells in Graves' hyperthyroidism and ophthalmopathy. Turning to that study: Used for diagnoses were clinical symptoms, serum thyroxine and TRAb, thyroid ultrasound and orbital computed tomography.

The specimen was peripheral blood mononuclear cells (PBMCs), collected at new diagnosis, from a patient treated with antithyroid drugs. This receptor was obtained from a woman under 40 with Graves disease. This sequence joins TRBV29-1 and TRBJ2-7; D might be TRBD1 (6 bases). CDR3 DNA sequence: TGCAGCGTTGCGAACCCCGGGACACAGGAGCAGTACTTC. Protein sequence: CSVANPGTQEQYF.